This T cell receptor (beta chain) was captured in a study of blood T cell repertoires in COVID-19. Study-level information: Acute and convalescent COVID-19 specimens originated in the United States, Italy and Spain.

Study processing details: The assay estimated nucleated cells by amplifying reference gene primers. The assay was immunoSEQ multiplex PCR, and TCRdb's table has in-frame clones only and misses some. The V and J calls and the clone size are those of that table, but D and trimming were determined from the DNA. In the table there are around 300,000 clones, around 88% of which are singletons. Germline V gives CDR1 SQVTM, CDR2 ANQGSEA. The CDR3 runs 14 residues. V dropped 4 bases and J dropped 7; count of bases not matched to a gene: 8. The J gene is TRBJ2-2, the V gene TRBV29-1; TRBD1 aligns across 8 bases. Sequenced material: peripheral blood. This receptor was taken from a woman aged 25 to 45 who had recovered from COVID-19. CDR3 in amino acids: CSVGAGGRIGELFF. The CDR3 DNA reads TGCAGCGTTGGGGCAGGGGGCAGGATCGGGGAGCTGTTTTTT.